These 13 T cell receptor beta chains were sequenced from one sample in a study of T cell repertoires in cytomegalovirus infection. TCRdb called the reads again in MiXCR, with one record for every CDR3 protein. This sample has approximately 340,000 distinct CDR3 sequences; about 28% occur once, and the top ten carry about 20%. Antigen specificity for these receptors is unknown. The specimen was cultured PBMCs, collected from culture after CMV antigen stimulation. Receptor source: a human donor in good health (CMV status not recorded). Some clones in this sample may be carry-over from other donors' samples.

This clonotype was observed a handful of times. The chain carries TRBV20-1 and TRBJ1-5, with D unresolved. CDR3 length: 14 amino acids. In germline, CDR1 is DFQATT, CDR2 SNEGSKA (reference sequence). Trimming took 7 bases from V and 2 from J, leaving 15 bases between them. CDR3 amino acids: CSVPVPRGNQPQHF. CDR3 DNA: TGCAGTGTTCCTGTGCCGCGTGGCAATCAGCCCCAGCATTTT.

The chain carries TRBV6-2 or TRBV6-3 and TRBJ1-2, with D perhaps TRBD1 (6 bases). CDR3 size: 15 residues. Germline CDR1 and CDR2: MNHEY and SVGEGT. V shed 0 bases and J shed 7 bases, with 15 bases lying between them. CDR3 protein: CASSYSTGRGSGYTF. CDR3 sequence (DNA): TGTGCCAGCAGTTACTCGACGGGCAGGGGATCTGGCTACACCTTC.

This sequence joins TRBV6-1 and TRBJ1-5; D gene ambiguous. The CDR3 is made up of 11 amino acids. Germline V gene lookup returns CDR1 MNHNS and CDR2 SASEGT. With 5 bases removed from V and 7 bases from J, the gap between germline ends came to 6 bases. CDR3 sequence (DNA): TGTGCCAGCAGTTCTACACAGCCCCAGCATTTT. Its translation: CASSSTQPQHF.

This clonotype was seen a few times. This chain joins TRBV10-3 and TRBJ1-1; the D gene is possibly TRBD1 (5 bases). Trimming removed 2 bases from V and 1 base from J, with 8 bases in between. Looked up from germline, CDR1 is ENHRY and CDR2 is SYGVKD. The CDR3 is 14 amino acids. The DNA for the CDR3 is TGTGCCATCAGTGAGATAGGGGCGAACACTGAAGCTTTCTTT. Its protein is CAISEIGANTEAFF.

This clonotype was counted only a few times. The gene calls are TRBV19 and TRBJ2-5; 9 bases are a match to TRBD1. This CDR3 contains 15 residues. The V gene's germline CDR1 is LNHDA and CDR2 SQIVND (reference sequence). V trimming: 3 bases; J trimming: 3 bases; junction bases outside the gene matches: 5. The CDR3, as DNA: TGTGCCAGTAGTATTATTGGACAGGGGAAAGAGACCCAGTACTTC. Its translation: CASSIIGQGKETQYF.

DNA of the CDR3: TGTGCCAGCAGCTTATCGACACCTTCTGGGTCCTACAATGAGCAGTTCTTC. This encodes CASSLSTPSGSYNEQFF. The V gene is TRBV7-6, the J gene TRBJ2-1, with D unresolved. CDR1 is SGHVS and CDR2 is FNYEAQ in the germline V gene. The length of the CDR3 is 17 residues. The V gene lost 2 bases and the J gene lost 1 base, with 15 bases spanning the gap. The full variable domain, completed using reference TRBV7-6 and TRBJ2-1, is GAGVSQSPRYKVTKRGQDVALRCDPISGHVSLYWYRQALGQGPEFLTYFNYEAQQDKSGLPNDRFSAERPEGSISTLTIQRTEQRDSAMYRCASSLSTPSGSYNEQFFGPGTRLTVL.

The chain combines TRBV7-8 with TRBJ2-7, with TRBD1 as a possible D gene (6 bases). This CDR3 is built from 17 residues. With 1 base removed from V and 3 bases from J, the gap between germline ends came to 19 bases. Germline CDR1 and CDR2: SGHVS and FQNEAQ. CDR3 loop: CASSLGIGTKTFYEQYF. The CDR3 DNA follows: TGTGCCAGCAGCTTAGGTATCGGGACAAAGACCTTCTACGAGCAGTACTTC.

The table lists this clonotype with a few counts. V and J are TRBV11-2 and TRBJ2-3; no firm D call. Germline V CDR1 and CDR2: SGHAT, FQNNGV. With 5 bases removed from V and 4 bases from J, the gap between germline ends came to 13 bases. CDR3 length: 14 amino acids. DNA of the CDR3: TGTGCCAGCAGCCCATCAGCTGGTGCAGATACGCAGTATTTT. This gives the protein CASSPSAGADTQYF.

The table lists this clonotype with a few counts. V gene TRBV11-1 combines with J gene TRBJ2-6; unclear D gene. The germline V gene encodes CDR1 SGHAT and CDR2 FQDESV (reference sequence). Trimming shortened V by 5 bases and J by 2 bases, and 16 bases separated the two germline ends. This CDR3 is 17 amino acids long. CDR3 nucleotide sequence: TGTGCCAGCAGCCCAGGATTAATAGGTACTGGGGCCAACGTCCTGACTTTC. Its translation: CASSPGLIGTGANVLTF.

The chain recombines TRBV19 with TRBJ2-5, with D possibly being TRBD1 or TRBD2 (7 bases each). The ends were cut back, 5 bases at V and 5 bases at J, with 18 bases in the middle. Germline V gives CDR1 LNHDA, CDR2 SQIVND (reference sequence). The CDR3 extends over 15 amino acids. The CDR3 reads CASSSGGGIGETQYF. The DNA of the CDR3 is TGTGCCAGTAGTTCAGGGGGGGGGATCGGGGAGACCCAGTACTTC.

This clonotype showed up just a few times. This chain uses TRBV6-2 or TRBV6-3 with TRBJ1-1; 9 nucleotides line up with TRBD1. CDR3 length equals 14 residues. Unmatched junction bases numbered 7, after V lost 5 bases and J lost 6 bases. The germline gives CDR1 MNHEY, CDR2 SVGEGT. The CDR3 nucleotides are TGTGCCAGCAGTCGACAGGGGGTGAAACCTGAAGCTTTCTTT. Translated: CASSRQGVKPEAFF.

This sequence joins TRBV2 and TRBJ1-5; D gene ambiguous. This CDR3 is 15 amino acids long. V was trimmed by 6 bases and J by 0 bases, leaving 12 bases between them. Germline V CDR1 and CDR2: SNHLY, FYNNEI. The chain's CDR3 is CASRGSVPSNQPQHF. Written as DNA, the CDR3 is TGTGCCAGCAGGGGTTCAGTTCCTAGCAATCAGCCCCAGCATTTT.

The J gene is TRBJ1-1, the V gene TRBV11-2, with 7 positions matching TRBD1. This CDR3 has 15 residues. Germline V gives CDR1 SGHAT, CDR2 FQNNGV. V gave up 7 bases and J gave up 3 bases; unmatched junction bases: 11. CDR3 residues: CASTPLGGGDTEAFF. The CDR3 bases are TGTGCCAGCACCCCGCTCGGAGGGGGCGACACTGAAGCTTTCTTT. Complete variable domain (other parts from reference TRBV11-2 and TRBJ1-1): EAGVAQSPRYKIIEKRQSVAFWCNPISGHATLYWYQQILGQGPKLLIQFQNNGVVDDSQLPKDRFSAERLKGVDSTLKIQPAKLEDSAVYLCASTPLGGGDTEAFFGQGTRLTVV.